This entry lists 11 T cell receptor beta chains sequenced from one sample in a study of T-cell reconstitution after alpha-beta-depleted transplantation in children. Unique molecular identifiers were incorporated when the TCRbeta library was constructed. TCRdb re-derived calls from the PCR reads in MiXCR, one entry per CDR3 protein. The sample has roughly 350,000 distinct CDR3 sequences; about a tenth are singletons. The sample in question was PBMCs from the stem cell graft donor, obtained from the stem cell graft. These receptors all come from a human donor who donated a stem cell graft to a child with acute lymphoblastic leukemia.

This sequence joins TRBV30 and TRBJ2-7; TRBD1 matches 9 bases. The CDR3 covers 15 residues. The germline V gene encodes CDR1 GTSNPN and CDR2 SVGIG (reference sequence). Trimming took 5 bases from V and 5 from J; bases not matched to a gene: 13. CDR3 nucleotide sequence: TGTGCCTGGGGTCCGACCGGGACAGGGAGCCACGAGCAGTACTTC. It yields the protein CAWGPTGTGSHEQYF.

This clonotype was detected a few times. This chain uses TRBV9 with TRBJ2-5, with TRBD2 matching 9 bases. V was clipped by 0 bases and J by 5 bases; unmatched bases: 5. Germline-derived CDR1 and CDR2 are SGDLS and YYNGEE. CDR3 length: 15 amino acids. The CDR3 region is CASSVVASGMETQYF. The CDR3 DNA reads TGTGCCAGCAGCGTAGTCGCTAGCGGGATGGAGACCCAGTACTTC.

This clonotype was seen more than once but under ten times. The chain links TRBV6-5 to TRBJ2-1; 8 bases fit TRBD2. The CDR3 is 17 amino acids. Germline CDR1 reads MNHEY; CDR2 reads SVGAGI. V was pared by 0 bases and J by 2 bases, with 6 bases of the junction left unmatched. The CDR3 loop reads CASSYSSGSEAYNEQFF. The CDR3 nucleotides are TGTGCCAGCAGTTACTCGAGCGGGAGCGAGGCCTACAATGAGCAGTTCTTC.

V and J are TRBV11-2 and TRBJ2-7, with 11 bases that match TRBD2. Losses at the gene ends were 5 bases for V and 1 base for J; bases not matched to a gene: 13. This CDR3 has 18 residues. Per the germline V gene, CDR1 is SGHAT and CDR2 is FQNNGV. In nucleotides, the CDR3 is TGTGCCAGCAGCCGAGTATTAGCGGGAGGGCCAGGGTCCTACGAGCAGTACTTC. Translated, it gives CASSRVLAGGPGSYEQYF.

The chain recombines TRBV7-9 with TRBJ2-6; possible D gene TRBD1, 6 bases. V lost 11 bases and J lost 1, with 9 bases in between. CDR1 SEHNR and CDR2 FQNEAQ come from the germline V gene (reference sequence). The CDR3 loop spans 13 amino acids. As DNA, the CDR3 is TGTGCCGGTACAGGGTCTGGGGCCAACGTCCTGACTTTC. This sequence encodes CAGTGSGANVLTF.

This clonotype has just a few counts. The J gene is TRBJ2-7, the V gene TRBV6-1; the D gene could be TRBD1 or TRBD2 (5 bases each). The CDR3 loop spans 14 amino acids. Germline V gene data show CDR1 as MNHNS and CDR2 as SASEGT. Trimming removed 7 bases from V and 7 bases from J, with 20 bases in between. The CDR3 reads CASTRGALSGEQYF. In nucleotides, the CDR3 is TGTGCCAGCACCCGAGGGGCCCTATCGGGGGAGCAGTACTTC.

The rearrangement links TRBV12-3 or TRBV12-4 to TRBJ2-7; D may match TRBD1 or TRBD2 (5 bases each). Deletions cut 6 bases from V and 1 base from J, with 13 bases between. The CDR3 spans 14 residues. The DNA for the CDR3 is TGTGCCAGCAGCGCGAGGGGCCTTTCCTACGAGCAGTACTTC. Protein: CASSARGLSYEQYF.

The V call is TRBV5-1, the J call TRBJ2-2; D is perhaps TRBD1 or TRBD2 (5 bases each). The CDR3 runs to 14 residues. The V end was cut by 4 bases, the J end by 3 bases, with 10 bases between. Germline values: CDR1 SGHRS, CDR2 YFSETQ. This CDR3 is CASSRDRYTGELFF. The CDR3 region has the DNA TGCGCCAGCAGCCGGGACCGGTACACCGGGGAGCTGTTTTTT.

The CDR3 is CASSLEVAGINEQFF. DNA of the CDR3: TGTGCCAGCAGCTTAGAGGTAGCGGGAATCAATGAGCAGTTCTTC. The chain joins TRBV7-9 to TRBJ2-1; 8 bases align to TRBD2. V lost 1 base, J lost 6 bases, and 5 bases stayed unmatched. This CDR3 region has 15 residues. CDR1 is SEHNR, CDR2 FQNEAQ, per germline (reference sequence).

V and J are TRBV7-9 and TRBJ2-7; TRBD2 is a possible D gene (6 bases). V was pared by 4 bases and J by 7 bases, with 20 bases between. The germline gives CDR1 SEHNR, CDR2 FQNEAQ (reference sequence). CDR3 size: 15 residues. CDR3 sequence (DNA): TGTGCCAGCAGCTCAGGACTATCCGAAGTGGGAGAGCAGTACTTC. It yields the protein CASSSGLSEVGEQYF. Together with reference TRBV7-9 and TRBJ2-7, the CDR3 gives the full variable domain: DTGVSQNPRHKITKRGQNVTFRCDPISEHNRLYWYRQTLGQGPEFLTYFQNEAQLEKSRLLSDRFSAERPKGSFSTLEIQRTEQGDSAMYLCASSSGLSEVGEQYFGPGTRLTVT.

This clonotype has a handful of counts. V usage is TRBV30 and J usage is TRBJ2-7; tentative D call: TRBD1 (6 bases). The length of the CDR3 is 12 residues. In germline, CDR1 is GTSNPN, CDR2 SVGIG (reference sequence). V gave up 0 bases and J gave up 3 bases, with 6 bases separating them. The DNA of the CDR3 is TGTGCCTGGAGTGTACAGGGCTACGAGCAGTACTTC. Translating it yields CAWSVQGYEQYF.